These T cell receptor beta chains were read from a single sample in a study of T cell repertoires in cytomegalovirus infection. For these TCRs, the target antigens are not known. TCRdb ran MiXCR on the reads and lists one entry per CDR3 protein. The sample shows about 920,000 distinct CDR3 sequences, around 32% of them seen only once. The sequencing used cultured CD8+ T cells from PBMCs, collected from culture after CMV antigen stimulation. These receptors originate from a human donor in good health (CMV status not recorded). Some clones in this sample may be carry-over from other donors' samples. Both conserved end residues are part of each CDR3. Each record gives: clone size, D gene, J gene, V gene, CDR3 protein, CDR3 DNA. The D gene is left open where the match is weak. Some rows mark clone size as missing; the rest say once, few, many or name a class of expanded clone.

clone size: -
D gene: -
J gene: TRBJ2-7
V gene: TRBV7-6
CDR3 protein: CASSPMWQGDEQYF
CDR3 DNA: TGTGCCAGCAGCCCTATGTGGCAGGGCGACGAGCAGTACTTC

clone size: few
D gene: -
J gene: TRBJ1-1
V gene: TRBV29-1
CDR3 protein: CSVGGLKNTEAFF
CDR3 DNA: TGCAGCGTGGGGGGACTCAAGAACACTGAAGCTTTCTTT

clone size: few
D gene: -
J gene: TRBJ1-2
V gene: TRBV4-1
CDR3 protein: CASSRTEEIYGYTF
CDR3 DNA: TGCGCCAGCAGCCGGACAGAAGAAATCTATGGCTACACCTTC

clone size: few
D gene: -
J gene: TRBJ2-1
V gene: TRBV7-2
CDR3 protein: CASSPGHRTYNEQFF
CDR3 DNA: TGTGCCAGCAGCCCGGGACATCGAACCTACAATGAGCAGTTCTTC

clone size: -
D gene: -
J gene: TRBJ1-4
V gene: TRBV7-2
CDR3 protein: CASSPRGPGKLFF
CDR3 DNA: TGTGCCAGCAGCCCCAGGGGCCCGGGGAAACTGTTTTTT

clone size: -
D gene: TRBD1
J gene: TRBJ1-1
V gene: TRBV19
CDR3 protein: CVSSDRVGTEAFF
CDR3 DNA: TGTGTCAGTAGCGACAGGGTGGGCACTGAAGCTTTCTTT

clone size: few
D gene: -
J gene: TRBJ2-4
V gene: TRBV4-3
CDR3 protein: CASSQEKDNIQYF
CDR3 DNA: TGCGCCAGCAGCCAAGAGAAAGATAACATTCAGTACTTC

clone size: -
D gene: -
J gene: TRBJ2-5
V gene: TRBV6-5
CDR3 protein: CASSYGGGTQETQYF
CDR3 DNA: TGTGCCAGCAGTTACGGGGGCGGCACTCAAGAGACCCAGTACTTC

clone size: many
D gene: -
J gene: TRBJ2-5
V gene: TRBV6-1
CDR3 protein: CASSSPPGSQETQYF
CDR3 DNA: TGTGCCAGCAGTTCCCCCCCGGGGTCCCAAGAGACCCAGTACTTC

clone size: -
D gene: TRBD1
J gene: TRBJ2-2
V gene: TRBV27
CDR3 protein: CASSLIVTGMGSGELFF
CDR3 DNA: TGTGCCAGCAGTTTAATAGTGACAGGGATGGGATCCGGGGAGCTGTTTTTT

clone size: -
D gene: TRBD2
J gene: TRBJ2-3
V gene: TRBV20-1
CDR3 protein: CSASSGGPTDTQYF
CDR3 DNA: TGCAGTGCTAGTAGCGGGGGGCCCACAGATACGCAGTATTTT

clone size: few
D gene: -
J gene: TRBJ1-2
V gene: TRBV7-9
CDR3 protein: CAGQHGHIYGYTF
CDR3 DNA: TGTGCCGGTCAGCACGGACACATCTATGGCTACACCTTC

clone size: few
D gene: -
J gene: TRBJ1-1
V gene: TRBV4-3
CDR3 protein: CASSQEVGVGAFF
CDR3 DNA: TGCGCCAGCAGCCAAGAAGTTGGTGTTGGAGCTTTCTTT

clone size: -
D gene: -
J gene: TRBJ1-6
V gene: TRBV2
CDR3 protein: CASMNDTYNSPLHF
CDR3 DNA: TGTGCCAGCATGAATGATACGTACAATTCACCCCTCCACTTT

clone size: -
D gene: -
J gene: TRBJ2-1
V gene: TRBV2
CDR3 protein: CASRLGYNEQFF
CDR3 DNA: TGTGCCAGCAGGCTGGGTTACAATGAGCAGTTCTTC

clone size: few
D gene: -
J gene: TRBJ2-5
V gene: TRBV25-1
CDR3 protein: CASSEFGQAGETQYF
CDR3 DNA: TGTGCCAGCAGTGAATTCGGGCAGGCGGGGGAGACCCAGTACTTC

clone size: -
D gene: -
J gene: TRBJ2-7
V gene: TRBV6-1
CDR3 protein: CASSERPFSYEQYF
CDR3 DNA: TGTGCCAGCAGTGAACGGCCGTTCTCCTACGAGCAGTACTTC

clone size: -
D gene: -
J gene: TRBJ2-3
V gene: TRBV9
CDR3 protein: CASSVRSSGGTTDTQYF
CDR3 DNA: TGTGCCAGCAGCGTCCGCTCTAGTGGGGGGACCACAGATACGCAGTATTTT

clone size: -
D gene: -
J gene: TRBJ2-6
V gene: TRBV7-3
CDR3 protein: CASSLVLSDSGANVLTF
CDR3 DNA: TGTGCCAGCAGCTTAGTACTTTCTGACTCTGGGGCCAACGTCCTGACTTTC

clone size: many
D gene: TRBD2
J gene: TRBJ2-1
V gene: TRBV5-1
CDR3 protein: CASSFLAGGAYNEQFF
CDR3 DNA: TGTGCCAGCAGTTTTTTAGCGGGGGGGGCGTACAATGAGCAGTTCTTC

clone size: -
D gene: TRBD1
J gene: TRBJ2-2
V gene: TRBV6-5
CDR3 protein: CASSYSASGTGYTGELFF
CDR3 DNA: TGTGCCAGCAGTTACTCGGCCTCCGGGACAGGGTACACCGGGGAGCTGTTTTTT

clone size: -
D gene: -
J gene: TRBJ2-7
V gene: TRBV20-1
CDR3 protein: CSAPGQGNYEQYF
CDR3 DNA: TGCAGTGCCCCTGGACAAGGGAACTACGAGCAGTACTTC

clone size: many
D gene: -
J gene: TRBJ2-7
V gene: TRBV7-9
CDR3 protein: CASSRDGYEQYF
CDR3 DNA: TGTGCCAGCAGCCGGGACGGCTACGAGCAGTACTTC

clone size: -
D gene: -
J gene: TRBJ1-1
V gene: TRBV6-2/TRBV6-3
CDR3 protein: CASSYIEGYTEAFF
CDR3 DNA: TGTGCCAGCAGTTACATAGAGGGTTACACTGAAGCTTTCTTT

clone size: few
D gene: -
J gene: TRBJ1-6
V gene: TRBV27
CDR3 protein: CASSYQNNSPLHF
CDR3 DNA: TGTGCCAGCAGTTATCAGAATAATTCACCCCTCCACTTT

clone size: -
D gene: -
J gene: TRBJ1-1
V gene: TRBV5-8
CDR3 protein: CASSYIPAGTAEAFF
CDR3 DNA: TGTGCCAGCAGTTACATCCCCGCCGGGACCGCTGAAGCTTTCTTT

clone size: -
D gene: -
J gene: TRBJ2-6
V gene: TRBV28
CDR3 protein: CASSLQGSTEGANVLTF
CDR3 DNA: TGTGCCAGCAGTCTCCAGGGATCAACCGAGGGGGCCAACGTCCTGACTTTC

clone size: -
D gene: -
J gene: TRBJ2-4
V gene: TRBV10-3
CDR3 protein: CAISEQTGSDIQYF
CDR3 DNA: TGTGCCATCAGTGAGCAGACAGGTTCGGACATTCAGTACTTC

clone size: -
D gene: -
J gene: TRBJ2-7
V gene: TRBV5-1
CDR3 protein: CASSLKGNPYEQYF
CDR3 DNA: TGCGCCAGCAGCTTGAAGGGGAACCCCTACGAGCAGTACTTC

clone size: -
D gene: -
J gene: TRBJ2-3
V gene: TRBV29-1
CDR3 protein: CSVDEGLLADTQYF
CDR3 DNA: TGCAGCGTTGACGAAGGCCTCCTGGCAGATACGCAGTATTTT

clone size: many
D gene: -
J gene: TRBJ1-5
V gene: TRBV27
CDR3 protein: CASSLLGGGNQPQHF
CDR3 DNA: TGTGCCAGCAGTTTATTGGGGGGGGGCAATCAGCCCCAGCATTTT

clone size: few
D gene: TRBD1
J gene: TRBJ1-1
V gene: TRBV19
CDR3 protein: CASRRTGNTEAFF
CDR3 DNA: TGTGCCAGTAGAAGGACAGGGAACACTGAAGCTTTCTTT

clone size: many
D gene: -
J gene: TRBJ1-2
V gene: TRBV7-2
CDR3 protein: CASSLRRTPFYGYTF
CDR3 DNA: TGTGCCAGCAGCTTAAGACGGACACCCTTCTATGGCTACACCTTC

clone size: -
D gene: TRBD2
J gene: TRBJ2-5
V gene: TRBV7-6
CDR3 protein: CASSRGTSGSRDEKTQYF
CDR3 DNA: TGTGCCAGCAGCAGAGGGACTAGCGGCTCTCGGGACGAAAAGACCCAGTACTTC

clone size: -
D gene: -
J gene: TRBJ1-2
V gene: TRBV14
CDR3 protein: CASSQVDAPYGYTF
CDR3 DNA: TGTGCCAGCAGCCAAGTTGACGCACCCTATGGCTACACCTTC

clone size: many
D gene: TRBD2
J gene: TRBJ2-1
V gene: TRBV7-2
CDR3 protein: CASSSGLDNEQFF
CDR3 DNA: TGTGCCAGCAGCTCGGGACTAGACAATGAGCAGTTCTTC

clone size: -
D gene: -
J gene: TRBJ1-1
V gene: TRBV27
CDR3 protein: CASSFGGQRNTEAFF
CDR3 DNA: TGTGCCAGCAGTTTCGGGGGGCAGAGGAACACTGAAGCTTTCTTT

clone size: few
D gene: -
J gene: TRBJ2-2
V gene: TRBV12-3/TRBV12-4
CDR3 protein: CASSLVRGELFF
CDR3 DNA: TGTGCCAGCAGTTTAGTAAGGGGGGAGCTGTTTTTT

clone size: -
D gene: TRBD1
J gene: TRBJ1-1
V gene: TRBV20-1
CDR3 protein: CSATDRASEAFF
CDR3 DNA: TGCAGTGCAACCGACAGGGCGTCTGAAGCTTTCTTT

clone size: few
D gene: TRBD2
J gene: TRBJ2-1
V gene: TRBV15
CDR3 protein: CATSSEPSGGYNEQFF
CDR3 DNA: TGTGCCACCAGCAGCGAACCTAGCGGGGGCTACAATGAGCAGTTCTTC

clone size: once
D gene: -
J gene: TRBJ1-1
V gene: TRBV29-1
CDR3 protein: CSVPGRERGAEAFF
CDR3 DNA: TGCAGCGTCCCCGGACGGGAGCGAGGGGCTGAAGCTTTCTTT

clone size: -
D gene: -
J gene: TRBJ2-1
V gene: TRBV6-6
CDR3 protein: CASSYLGNNNGQFF
CDR3 DNA: TGTGCCAGCAGTTATCTAGGGAATAACAATGGGCAGTTCTTC

clone size: many
D gene: -
J gene: TRBJ1-2
V gene: TRBV12-3/TRBV12-4
CDR3 protein: CASSAGTYHGYTF
CDR3 DNA: TGTGCCAGCAGTGCCGGGACTTACCACGGCTACACCTTC

clone size: -
D gene: -
J gene: TRBJ1-2
V gene: TRBV6-5
CDR3 protein: CASSIDRAYGYTF
CDR3 DNA: TGTGCCAGCAGCATCGACCGGGCCTATGGCTACACCTTC

clone size: many
D gene: TRBD2
J gene: TRBJ2-1
V gene: TRBV7-3
CDR3 protein: CASSPGGALYEQFF
CDR3 DNA: TGTGCCAGCAGCCCCGGGGGGGCCTTATATGAGCAGTTCTTC

clone size: few
D gene: -
J gene: TRBJ2-3
V gene: TRBV7-9
CDR3 protein: CASSPGVISTDTQYF
CDR3 DNA: TGTGCCAGCAGCCCCGGGGTGATTAGCACAGATACGCAGTATTTT

clone size: -
D gene: TRBD1
J gene: TRBJ1-2
V gene: TRBV20-1
CDR3 protein: CSARWQGDRGYTF
CDR3 DNA: TGCAGTGCTAGATGGCAGGGGGATCGTGGCTACACCTTC

clone size: few
D gene: -
J gene: TRBJ2-7
V gene: TRBV18
CDR3 protein: CASSADYYEQYF
CDR3 DNA: TGTGCCAGCTCAGCCGACTATTACGAGCAGTACTTC

clone size: few
D gene: -
J gene: TRBJ1-3
V gene: TRBV7-9
CDR3 protein: CASSWWETGNTIYF
CDR3 DNA: TGTGCCAGCAGCTGGTGGGAAACTGGAAACACCATATATTTT

clone size: once
D gene: -
J gene: TRBJ2-1
V gene: TRBV5-1
CDR3 protein: CASNVEGFSYNEQFF
CDR3 DNA: TGCGCCAGCAATGTCGAGGGGTTCTCCTACAATGAGCAGTTCTTC

clone size: -
D gene: -
J gene: TRBJ2-2
V gene: TRBV4-1
CDR3 protein: CASSQEEDIAPNTGELFF
CDR3 DNA: TGCGCCAGCAGCCAAGAAGAGGACATTGCGCCGAACACCGGGGAGCTGTTTTTT

clone size: once
D gene: TRBD1
J gene: TRBJ2-7
V gene: TRBV7-9
CDR3 protein: CASSPPFPGGRGEQYF
CDR3 DNA: TGTGCCAGCAGCCCTCCATTTCCAGGGGGCCGGGGAGAGCAGTACTTC

clone size: -
D gene: -
J gene: TRBJ1-2
V gene: TRBV9
CDR3 protein: CASTERGAEGDYTF
CDR3 DNA: TGTGCCAGCACGGAGAGGGGGGCTGAGGGTGACTACACCTTC